This passage covers 8 T cell receptor beta chains from one sample sequenced in a study of Ad26.COV2.S vaccination and SARS-CoV-2 variants. TCRdb's table, derived via immunoSEQ multiplex PCR, lists solely in-frame clones and lacks some. The sample shows about 430,000 clones, about 93% of them seen only once. Indicated treatment: 19 received Ad26.COV2.S at low or high dose, single or two shots; 5 received placebo; per-sample allocation not given. At day 63 after the first vaccine or placebo injection, samples were drawn. The source material was peripheral blood, sampled in a trial of Ad26.COV2.S vaccine versus placebo. These receptors all stem from a person aged 18-60 years who received the Ad26.COV2.S COVID-19 vaccine or a placebo.

This chain joins TRBV7-2 and TRBJ1-1, with D unresolved. The CDR3 is made up of 14 amino acids. V shed 1 base and J shed 1 base, with 7 bases lying between them. Germline values: CDR1 SGHTA, CDR2 FQGNSA. The CDR3 is CASSLGMANTEAFF. CDR3 nucleotides: TGTGCCAGCAGCTTAGGTATGGCGAACACTGAAGCTTTCTTT. Combining the CDR3 with reference TRBV7-2 and TRBJ1-1 gives the whole variable domain GAGVSQSPSNKVTEKGKDVELRCDPISGHTALYWYRQSLGQGLEFLIYFQGNSAPDKSGLPSDRFSAERTGGSVSTLTIQRTQQEDSAVYLCASSLGMANTEAFFGQGTRLTVV.

J is TRBJ2-1 and V is TRBV7-2; 9 nucleotides agree with TRBD1. The germline CDR1 and CDR2 sequences are SGHTA and FQGNSA. CDR3 length: 15 residues. Losses at the gene ends were 5 bases for V and 4 bases for J; bases not matched to a gene: 6. In nucleotides, the CDR3 is TGTGCCAGCAGCACGGACAGGGGATCATACAATGAGCAGTTCTTC. This sequence encodes CASSTDRGSYNEQFF.

This clone appeared a single time. This chain joins TRBV4-3 and TRBJ1-5; tentative D call: TRBD1 (6 bases). Germline CDR1 reads LGHNA; CDR2 reads YSLEER. This CDR3 contains 15 residues. V was trimmed by 1 base and J by 6 bases, leaving 13 bases between them. The CDR3 loop reads CASSQAQGGGQPQHF. The CDR3 nucleotides are TGCGCCAGCAGCCAAGCACAAGGGGGAGGTCAGCCCCAGCATTTT.

This clone came up a few times. The rearrangement links TRBV7-3 to TRBJ2-2; TRBD1 is a possible D gene (5 bases). This CDR3 contains 13 residues. Germline V CDR1 and CDR2: SGHTA, FQGTGA. V was cut by 10 bases and J by 6 bases, with 15 bases left in between. The CDR3: CATRQSLAGELFF. The CDR3 DNA is TGTGCCACCCGACAGAGCCTCGCCGGGGAGCTGTTTTTT.

The chain is built from TRBV5-4 and TRBJ2-5; TRBD2 matches at 9 bases. CDR3 length equals 16 residues. The V segment lost 3 bases and the J segment 5 bases; nucleotides outside the gene matches: 11. Per germline, CDR1 SGHNT and CDR2 YYREEE (reference sequence). The chain's CDR3 is CASSWLASGIGETQYF. The CDR3 nucleotides are TGTGCCAGCAGCTGGCTGGCTAGCGGGATCGGGGAGACCCAGTACTTC.

This rearrangement joins TRBV4-3 to TRBJ2-3; D is ambiguous. CDR1 LGHNA and CDR2 YSLEER come from the germline V gene. Trimming cost V 0 bases and J 4 bases, with 17 bases left between them. CDR3 length: 17 residues. The CDR3 DNA sequence: TGCGCCAGCAGCCAAGATTATGGTGGGATGAGAGCAGATACGCAGTATTTT. It specifies CASSQDYGGMRADTQYF.

V usage is TRBV14 and J usage is TRBJ1-1; TRBD1 matches at 9 bases. There are 14 residues in the CDR3. Germline CDR1 SGHDN, CDR2 FVKESK. After removal of 5 bases from V and 5 bases from J, the junction contained 6 bases not matched to a gene. The CDR3 DNA sequence: TGTGCCAGCAGCGGTGGACAGGGGCGAACTGAAGCTTTCTTT. This translates into CASSGGQGRTEAFF.

DNA of the CDR3: TGCGCCAGCAGCTCCTTCGGGGGGCAGCCGCGGATGACTAGGGTGCAGTACTTC. It encodes CASSSFGGQPRMTRVQYF. The chain carries TRBV5-1 and TRBJ2-7; tentative D call: TRBD2 (7 bases). Deletions cut 3 bases from V and 9 bases from J, with 31 bases between. The CDR3 runs 18 residues. CDR1 is SGHRS and CDR2 is YFSETQ in the germline V gene.